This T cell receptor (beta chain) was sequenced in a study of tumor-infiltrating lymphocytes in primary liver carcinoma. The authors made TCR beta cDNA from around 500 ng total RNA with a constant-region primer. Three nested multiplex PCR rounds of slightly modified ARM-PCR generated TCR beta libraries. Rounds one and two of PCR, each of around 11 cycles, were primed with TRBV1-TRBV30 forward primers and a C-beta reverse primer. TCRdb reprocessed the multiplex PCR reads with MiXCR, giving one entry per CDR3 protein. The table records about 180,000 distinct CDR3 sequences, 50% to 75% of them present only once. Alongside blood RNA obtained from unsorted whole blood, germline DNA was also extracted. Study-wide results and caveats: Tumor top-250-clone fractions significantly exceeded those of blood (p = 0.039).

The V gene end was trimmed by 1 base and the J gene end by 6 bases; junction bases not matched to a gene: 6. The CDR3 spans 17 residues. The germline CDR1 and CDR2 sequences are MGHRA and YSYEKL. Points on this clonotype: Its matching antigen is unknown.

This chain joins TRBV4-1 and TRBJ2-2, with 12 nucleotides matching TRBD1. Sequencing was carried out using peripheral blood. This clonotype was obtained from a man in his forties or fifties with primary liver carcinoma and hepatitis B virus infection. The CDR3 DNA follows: TGCGCCAGCAGCCAAGGGCCGGGACAGGGGGCTCCCGGGGAGCTGTTTTTT. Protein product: CASSQGPGQGAPGELFF.